The sequence of this TCR beta chain was determined in a study of blood T cell repertoires in COVID-19. Repertoires were generated with immunoSEQ multiplex PCR, while TCRdb's copy carries only in-frame clones and drops some. Of fewer than 200,000 clones in the sample, 85% were seen once. The V and J ends lost 0 bases and 6 bases, in that order; junction bases with no gene match: 7. From germline, CDR1 is MNHEY and CDR2 SVGAGI. The CDR3 covers 15 residues. This sequence originates from a human donor with acute or convalescent COVID-19. The donor label of this sample is uncertain. This chain uses TRBV6-5 with TRBJ1-1; 7 bases align to TRBD1. The sequencing sample was made of peripheral blood. The CDR3 coding sequence is TGTGCCAGCAGTTACTCGAGACAGGGAGTGGCTGAAGCTTTCTTT. Translated: CASSYSRQGVAEAFF.